This T cell receptor beta chain was documented in a study of T cell responses to AZD1222 COVID-19 vaccine. Here immunoSEQ multiplex PCR was the method, and the copy in TCRdb shows in-frame clones only, minus some. The table includes 100,000 to 140,000 clones, around 90% detected once. The V end lost 1 base, the J end lost 2 bases, and 11 bases lay between the germline ends. From germline, CDR1 is MDHEN and CDR2 SYDVKM. The CDR3 runs to 15 residues. This rearrangement joins TRBV28 to TRBJ2-5, with a weak D call TRBD2 (7 bases). Here the sequenced sample was peripheral blood, taken on day 0 of AZD1222 vaccination. This receptor was identified in an adult in good health. The CDR3 DNA reads as TGTGCCAGCAGTTTATTCGGGGGGCAGCAAGAGACCCAGTACTTC. It is translated as CASSLFGGQQETQYF.